What follows are 29 T cell receptor beta chains derived from one specimen sequenced in a study of metastatic and nonmetastatic thyroid tumors. The entire patient cohort was treatment-naive prior to thyroid surgery. TCRdb re-clonotyped the PCR reads via MiXCR. The data hold under 95,000 clones, with less than 10% observed a single time. Material: blood. The source is a female donor with papillary thyroid cancer or a benign thyroid nodule (not recorded which). Some clones in this sample may be carry-over from other donors' samples.

This clone showed up many times. This sample also contains other DNA sequences that code for the same CDR3. The chain combines TRBV7-9 with TRBJ2-7; TRBD1 matches at 9 bases. Germline-derived CDR1 and CDR2 are SEHNR and FQNEAQ (reference sequence). The CDR3 is 14 residues long. The J segment lost 5 bases and the V segment lost 3 bases, leaving 5 bases of the junction unmatched. This CDR3 is CASSLGTGLNEQYF. The CDR3, as DNA: TGTGCCAGCAGCTTGGGGACAGGGCTAAACGAGCAGTACTTC.

This clone was seen ten or more times. The rearrangement links TRBV5-1 to TRBJ2-2; D is uncertain. Deletions cut 0 bases from V and 7 bases from J, with 16 bases between. Germline lookup yields CDR1 SGHRS and CDR2 YFSETQ. The CDR3 is 16 residues long. The CDR3 loop reads CASSLAPTPGSGELFF. The CDR3 bases are TGCGCCAGCAGCTTGGCCCCAACCCCGGGTAGCGGGGAGCTGTTTTTT.

This clone has ten or more counts. The gene calls are TRBV5-5 and TRBJ2-7; maybe TRBD2 (6 bases). Germline values: CDR1 SGHKS, CDR2 YYEKEE (reference sequence). The ends were cut back, 0 bases at V and 0 bases at J, with 7 bases in the middle. This CDR3 comprises 14 residues. This CDR3 reads CASSLVGSSYEQYF. DNA for the CDR3: TGTGCCAGCAGCTTGGTCGGGAGCTCCTACGAGCAGTACTTC.

This chain joins TRBV13 and TRBJ2-1; perhaps TRBD1 as D (6 bases). This CDR3 is built from 15 residues. Germline loops: CDR1 PRHDT, CDR2 FYEKMQ (reference sequence). V lost 4 bases and J lost 5, with 15 bases in between. The CDR3 sequence: CASSWINRANNEQFF. The CDR3 DNA reads as TGTGCCAGCAGCTGGATCAACAGGGCGAACAATGAGCAGTTCTTC.

This clone was found many times. The V gene is TRBV7-2, the J gene TRBJ1-2; TRBD1 is a possible D gene (5 bases). V lost 2 bases, J lost 0 bases, and 10 bases lay in between. The CDR3 loop spans 15 amino acids. The V gene's germline CDR1 is SGHTA and CDR2 FQGNSA. The CDR3 bases are TGTGCCAGCAGCTTATCAGGGCCCGCTAACTATGGCTACACCTTC. This gives the protein CASSLSGPANYGYTF.

At least ten counts were recorded for this clone. The V and J genes are TRBV11-2 and TRBJ2-5; possible D gene TRBD2, 6 bases. V was cut by 4 bases and J by 4 bases, with 22 bases left in between. Germline CDR1 is SGHAT and CDR2 is FQNNGV. This CDR3 contains 17 residues. The CDR3: CASSSSLGRVGGETQYF. The CDR3 coding sequence is TGTGCCAGCAGCTCCTCATTAGGCAGGGTGGGAGGAGAGACCCAGTACTTC.

There are many counts of this clone. The chain employs TRBV15 and TRBJ1-1; TRBD1 might be the D (5 bases). CDR3 length: 13 residues. V lost 0 bases and J 4 bases, leaving 6 bases between the germline ends. Looked up from germline, CDR1 is LNHNV and CDR2 is YYDKDF (reference sequence). The CDR3 protein is CATSREGVTEAFF. CDR3 nucleotides: TGTGCCACCAGCAGAGAGGGGGTCACTGAAGCTTTCTTT.

This clone was picked up many times. The gene calls are TRBV10-1 and TRBJ2-3; TRBD1 is a possible D gene (6 bases). The CDR3 covers 15 residues. V lost 3 bases and J lost 2, with 12 bases in between. From germline, CDR1 is WNHNN and CDR2 SYGVQD (reference sequence). The CDR3 here is CASSDDEGVTDTQYF. In nucleotides, the CDR3 is TGCGCCAGCAGTGATGATGAGGGGGTCACAGATACGCAGTATTTT.

At least ten counts were recorded for this clone. The V gene is TRBV20-1, the J gene TRBJ1-1; 7 bases align to TRBD1. With 3 bases clipped from V and 0 bases from J, the junction kept 1 base outside the gene matches. The germline V gene has CDR1 DFQATT and CDR2 SNEGSKA (reference sequence). CDR3 size: 13 residues. DNA of the CDR3: TGCAGTGCTAGGGGACAGTTGAACACTGAAGCTTTCTTT. It translates to CSARGQLNTEAFF.

This clone came up many times. The chain is built from TRBV7-9 and TRBJ2-3; TRBD2 matches 11 bases. The CDR3 spans 15 residues. Trimming took 5 bases from V and 7 from J; bases not matched to a gene: 8. Germline values: CDR1 SEHNR, CDR2 FQNEAQ (reference sequence). The DNA for the CDR3 is TGTGCCAGCAGCCTTACTAGCGGGGGCTCCTATACGCAGTATTTT. Translation: CASSLTSGGSYTQYF.

The chain recombines TRBV3-1 with TRBJ1-4; D uncertain. V lost 2 bases and J lost 1, with 23 bases in between. In germline, CDR1 is LGHDT, CDR2 YNNKEL (reference sequence). The CDR3 sequence is 20 residues long. The CDR3 sequence is CASSQLRDGQVVKTNEKLFF. In nucleotides, the CDR3 is TGTGCCAGCAGCCAACTAAGAGACGGCCAGGTAGTGAAAACTAATGAAAAACTGTTTTTT. The full variable domain, with the rest looked up from reference TRBV3-1 and TRBJ1-4, is DTAVSQTPKYLVTQMGNDKSIKCEQNLGHDTMYWYKQDSKKFLKIMFSYNNKELIINETVPNRFSPKSPDKAHLNLHINSLELGDSAVYFCASSQLRDGQVVKTNEKLFFGSGTQLSVL.

This clone appeared many times. The chain joins TRBV7-8 to TRBJ1-2; D remains unclear. Trimming shortened V by 1 base and J by 7 bases, and 19 bases separated the two germline ends. Germline V CDR1 and CDR2: SGHVS, FQNEAQ. CDR3 length equals 16 residues. The CDR3 sequence is CASSLGDPRGWFGYTF. CDR3 bases: TGTGCCAGCAGCTTAGGAGATCCCAGAGGGTGGTTTGGCTACACCTTC.

This clone was recorded many times. The chain employs TRBV6-2 or TRBV6-3 and TRBJ2-7; D is uncertain. The CDR3 has 12 residues. The germline gives CDR1 MNHEY, CDR2 SVGEGT. The V end lost 2 bases, the J end lost 7 bases, and 9 bases lay between the germline ends. In DNA form, the CDR3 reads TGTGCCAGCAGTTACCAGTTGGGGGAGCAGTACTTC. It specifies CASSYQLGEQYF.

This clone was observed a single time. It may be a read error: a sequence one base away is much more abundant. In the same sample, other DNA sequences code for this CDR3. The rearrangement links TRBV7-2 to TRBJ1-5; D is uncertain. This CDR3 comprises 14 residues. Per the germline V gene, CDR1 is SGHTA and CDR2 is FQGNSA. For the CDR3, the DNA is TGTGCCAGCAGCTCCGGGTTGAGCAATCAGCCTCAGCATTTT. This translates into CASSSGLSNQPQHF.

There are a few counts of this clone. This may be a read error: a much more frequent sequence differs by one nucleotide. This sequence joins TRBV6-1 and TRBJ2-3, with D possibly being TRBD2 (5 bases). Looked up from germline, CDR1 is MNHNS and CDR2 is SASEGT. The CDR3 has 13 amino acids. V was clipped by 7 bases and J by 7 bases, with 15 bases between them. The chain's CDR3 is CASTGTLTYTQYF. Here the CDR3 DNA reads TGTGCCAGCACGGGAACGCTTACATATACGCAGTATTTT.

This clone was recorded at least ten times. The genes are TRBV11-3 and TRBJ2-3, with 7 bases matching TRBD2. The germline V gene encodes CDR1 SGHNT and CDR2 YENEEA. CDR3 length equals 13 residues. V trimming: 5 bases; J trimming: 3 bases; junction bases outside the gene matches: 2. The CDR3 coding sequence is TGTGCCAGCAGCGGGGGGGTAACAGATACGCAGTATTTT. Translation: CASSGGVTDTQYF.

This clone was counted between two and nine times. This sequence joins TRBV28 and TRBJ2-1; perhaps D is TRBD1 or TRBD2 (6 bases each). V was pared by 3 bases and J by 12 bases, with 36 bases between. The CDR3 extends over 20 amino acids. Looked up from germline, CDR1 is MDHEN and CDR2 is SYDVKM. The CDR3 DNA follows: TGTGCCAGCAGTTTGACCAACGGACAGCGCGGGGCCCAACCGAGTATCGGGCAGTTCTTC. This translates into CASSLTNGQRGAQPSIGQFF.

This clone was seen ten or more times. The J gene is TRBJ1-2, the V gene TRBV20-1; 9 nucleotides align to TRBD1. CDR3 size: 14 residues. V dropped 3 bases and J dropped 8; count of bases not matched to a gene: 10. Germline CDR1 reads DFQATT; CDR2 reads SNEGSKA (reference sequence). The CDR3 is CSARGTGSPGGYTF. Here the CDR3 DNA reads TGCAGTGCTAGGGGGACAGGGTCCCCGGGAGGCTACACCTTC.

The table lists this clone with a few counts. This chain uses TRBV6-1 with TRBJ1-6, with a possible D match to TRBD1 (6 bases). The CDR3 has 14 amino acids. The germline V gene has CDR1 MNHNS and CDR2 SASEGT. V was cut by 2 bases and J by 7 bases, with 9 bases left in between. The DNA for the CDR3 is TGTGCCAGCAGTGAACGCCAGGGGAATTCACCCCTCCACTTT. Its protein is CASSERQGNSPLHF.

This clone showed up many times. This chain joins TRBV28 and TRBJ1-2; 12 bases line up with TRBD1. Trimming took 5 bases from V and 7 from J; bases not matched to a gene: 2. Germline V CDR1 and CDR2: MDHEN, SYDVKM. CDR3 length: 13 amino acids. The CDR3 bases are TGTGCCAGCAGTCGGGACAGGGGGCTTGGCTACACCTTC. This gives the protein CASSRDRGLGYTF.

Relative to its sample, this clone is medium-sized. V gene TRBV6-1 combines with J gene TRBJ1-3; 9 positions agree with TRBD1. Per germline, CDR1 MNHNS and CDR2 SASEGT. This CDR3 contains 15 residues. With V trimmed by 1 base and J by 3 bases, 1 base remained unmatched. This CDR3 reads CASSEETGGGNTIYF. The DNA for the CDR3 is TGTGCCAGCAGTGAAGAGACAGGGGGTGGAAACACCATATATTTT.

The sample holds many counts of this clone. CDR3 bases: TGTGCCAGCAGTGAGAACAGGGCATCCCCAACTAATGAAAAACTGTTTTTT. Translating gives CASSENRASPTNEKLFF. The chain recombines TRBV25-1 with TRBJ1-4; TRBD1 is a possible D gene (6 bases). The germline V and J ends were trimmed by 3 bases and 0 bases, with 14 bases remaining between them. The germline CDR1 and CDR2 sequences are MGHDK and SYGVNS. The CDR3 runs to 17 residues.

In its sample, this clone was seen many times. The V call is TRBV4-2, the J call TRBJ2-7, with 16 bases identical to TRBD2. The V segment lost 1 base and the J segment 7 bases; nucleotides outside the gene matches: 4. CDR1 and CDR2 (germline): LGHNA, YNFKEQ. The length of the CDR3 is 16 residues. In nucleotides, the CDR3 is TGTGCCAGCAGCCAAGTAGGGACTAGCGGGGGGGCGGAGCAGTACTTC. It yields the protein CASSQVGTSGGAEQYF.

Many counts were recorded for this clone. Distinct nucleotide sequences in the sample also encode this CDR3. V usage is TRBV10-3 and J usage is TRBJ1-1, with D possibly TRBD1 on 6 matching bases. V was cut by 6 bases and J by 7 bases, with 9 bases left in between. The CDR3 has 11 amino acids. Germline V gives CDR1 ENHRY, CDR2 SYGVKD. The CDR3 is CAIRRTDEAFF. In nucleotides, the CDR3 is TGTGCCATCAGGCGGACAGATGAAGCTTTCTTT.

Ten or more counts support this clone. This chain joins TRBV6-2 or TRBV6-3 and TRBJ1-5, with 7 nucleotides matching TRBD1. J gave up 4 bases and V 3 bases, and 18 bases lay outside the gene matches. Germline-derived CDR1 and CDR2 are MNHEY and SVGEGT. The CDR3 consists of 19 residues. CDR3: CASSYGTREGTEENQPQHF. CDR3 in DNA: TGTGCCAGCAGTTATGGCACCCGAGAGGGGACAGAAGAGAATCAGCCCCAGCATTTT.

This clone has at least ten counts. This chain links TRBV6-1 with TRBJ2-5, with D possibly called TRBD1 or TRBD2 (6 bases each). The CDR3 has 12 amino acids. Trimming cost V 9 bases and J 5 bases, with 13 bases left between them. Germline V gene lookup returns CDR1 MNHNS and CDR2 SASEGT. DNA for the CDR3: TGTGCCAGTGGTCGAGGGGGGGAGACCCAGTACTTC. This sequence encodes CASGRGGETQYF.

This clone was counted at least ten times. The J gene is TRBJ1-5, the V gene TRBV2; TRBD1 is a possible D gene (5 bases). Germline lookup yields CDR1 SNHLY and CDR2 FYNNEI. V was trimmed by 6 bases and J by 0 bases, leaving 15 bases between them. This CDR3 region has 16 residues. CDR3 bases: TGTGCCAGCAGCTCAGCGACAGAATATAGCAATCAGCCCCAGCATTTT. It encodes CASSSATEYSNQPQHF.

The chain employs TRBV18 and TRBJ1-2; possibly TRBD1 for D (6 bases). This CDR3 has 17 residues. CDR1 and CDR2 (germline): KGHSH, LQKENI. V lost 5 bases, J lost 0 bases, and 19 bases lay in between. CDR3 in amino acids: CASSTIGTKMTNYGYTF. The CDR3 region has the DNA TGTGCCAGCTCAACGATTGGGACAAAGATGACTAACTATGGCTACACCTTC.

In this sample, this clone turned up many times. The J gene is TRBJ1-2, the V gene TRBV29-1, with D unresolved. Germline CDR1 reads SQVTM; CDR2 reads ANQGSEA. The CDR3 is 14 amino acids. V was clipped by 3 bases and J by 4 bases, with 15 bases between them. The CDR3 DNA reads as TGCAGCGTTGAGGATCCGGGCAGAAGCTATGGCTACACCTTC. Translated: CSVEDPGRSYGYTF.